Reported below is one T cell receptor (beta chain). Its antigen is as yet unknown. Time point meaning: cycle 4 day 1 (C4D1), after less than 7 weeks of nivolumab. All patients relapsed after autologous stem cell transplantation, and brentuximab vedotin exposure varied. The entry originates in a study of PD-1 blockade in classical Hodgkin lymphoma. Libraries were prepared by immunoSEQ multiplex PCR; TCRdb keeps only in-frame clonotypes and omits some of them. In the table there are approximately 20,000 clones, about 70% of which are singletons. Study results and limitations: The repertoire differences lack a defined cause, possibly disease activity or prior therapy.

Trimming left V 2 bases short and J 2 bases short, with 10 bases between. Germline V lookup: CDR1 MNHEY, CDR2 SVGAGI. CDR3 length equals 14 residues. The sequence derives from a human donor with classical Hodgkin lymphoma. The chain has TRBV6-5 and TRBJ2-7, with D possibly TRBD1 on 6 matching bases. The sequencing here drew on peripheral blood mononuclear cells (PBMCs), taken before the fourth cycle of nivolumab. Here the CDR3 reads CASSYTTGTYEQYF. Written as DNA, the CDR3 is TGTGCCAGCAGTTACACCACAGGGACCTACGAGCAGTACTTC.